The 2 T cell receptor beta chains presented below share a single source sample, sequenced in a study of blood T cells in healthy people across ages. For the second PCR, which ran for about 7 to 12 cycles, a sample-barcoded 5' primer and a J-beta primer mix were used. TCRdb re-called the 5' RACE reads through MiXCR, storing one row per CDR3 protein. The sample consists of hundreds of thousands of distinct CDR3 sequences, 62% of them appearing once. The specimen was blood. The receptors derive from a man aged 25-40 years in good health.

The V and J genes are TRBV6-2 or TRBV6-3 and TRBJ2-7; D is perhaps TRBD1 or TRBD2 (5 bases each). Germline values: CDR1 MNHEY, CDR2 SVGEGT. This CDR3 region has 15 residues. V was cut by 6 bases and J by 4 bases, with 19 bases left in between. This CDR3 is CASSWDPGRSYEQYF. As DNA, the CDR3 is TGTGCCAGCAGCTGGGACCCGGGCAGGTCATACGAGCAGTACTTC.

This sequence joins TRBV6-6 and TRBJ1-1; unclear D gene. The CDR3 is made up of 14 amino acids. Trimming took 2 bases from V and 0 from J, leaving 7 bases between them. Germline V gene data show CDR1 as MNHNY and CDR2 as SVGAGI (reference sequence). CDR3 in DNA: TGTGCCAGCAGTTACCACAGCATGAACACTGAAGCTTTCTTT. Translated: CASSYHSMNTEAFF.